This T cell receptor beta chain was obtained from a study of graft-versus-host responses after intestinal transplantation. The table came from immunoSEQ multiplex PCR; TCRdb's copy has only in-frame clones and leaves some out. The table shows 95,000 or so clones, with 90% occurring only once. This sample comprised PBMCs, obtained around 68 weeks after intestinal transplant. The source is a human patient who received an intestinal transplant, so some T cells may come from the graft donor.

CDR3 in DNA: TGCGCCAGCAGCCCGACAGGAGCGAACACCGGGGAGCTGTTTTTT. This codes for CASSPTGANTGELFF. V gene TRBV5-1 combines with J gene TRBJ2-2; perhaps TRBD1 as D (6 bases). Germline V lookup: CDR1 SGHRS, CDR2 YFSETQ. V was trimmed by 4 bases and J by 0 bases, leaving 10 bases between them. The CDR3 is 15 amino acids.